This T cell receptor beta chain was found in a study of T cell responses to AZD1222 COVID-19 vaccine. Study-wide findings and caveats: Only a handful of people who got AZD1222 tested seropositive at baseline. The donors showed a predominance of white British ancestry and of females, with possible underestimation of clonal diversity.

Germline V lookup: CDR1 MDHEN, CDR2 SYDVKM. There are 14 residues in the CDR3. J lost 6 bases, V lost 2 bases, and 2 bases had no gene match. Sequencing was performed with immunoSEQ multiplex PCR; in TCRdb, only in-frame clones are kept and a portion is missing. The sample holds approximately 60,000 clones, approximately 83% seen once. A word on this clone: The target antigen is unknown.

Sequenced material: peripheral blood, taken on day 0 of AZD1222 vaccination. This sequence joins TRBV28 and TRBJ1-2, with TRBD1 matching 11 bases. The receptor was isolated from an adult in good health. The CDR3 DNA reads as TGTGCCAGCAGTTTAGGACAGGGGGCGCATGGCTACACCTTC. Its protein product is CASSLGQGAHGYTF.